The sequence of this T cell receptor beta chain was determined in a study of blood T cell repertoires in COVID-19. In the study overall: Some COVID-19 samples were acute and others convalescent; all came from the United States, Italy and Spain. PBMCs, B-cell-depleted T cells, or T cells provided the cDNA or gDNA that made up the material.

Germline loops: CDR1 LGHNA, CDR2 YSLEER. This CDR3 has 15 residues. Germline trimming cut 5 bases from V and 5 bases from J; bases unmatched to any gene: 3. Per the original data handling: Counts of nucleated cells, estimated from reference gene primer amplification, were obtained. Data came from immunoSEQ multiplex PCR; TCRdb stores just in-frame clones and leaves some out. The V and J calls and clone size come from that table; D and trimming were worked out from the DNA. The table shows 250,000 to 350,000 clones, with about 83% occurring only once. What was sequenced was peripheral blood. The receptor was isolated from a woman between 45 and 60 years old with acute or convalescent COVID-19. The gene calls are TRBV4-3 and TRBJ2-2, with TRBD2 matching 12 bases. CDR3 amino acids: CASSAGTSGTGELFF. The CDR3 region has the DNA TGCGCCAGCAGCGCCGGGACTAGCGGGACCGGGGAGCTGTTTTTT.